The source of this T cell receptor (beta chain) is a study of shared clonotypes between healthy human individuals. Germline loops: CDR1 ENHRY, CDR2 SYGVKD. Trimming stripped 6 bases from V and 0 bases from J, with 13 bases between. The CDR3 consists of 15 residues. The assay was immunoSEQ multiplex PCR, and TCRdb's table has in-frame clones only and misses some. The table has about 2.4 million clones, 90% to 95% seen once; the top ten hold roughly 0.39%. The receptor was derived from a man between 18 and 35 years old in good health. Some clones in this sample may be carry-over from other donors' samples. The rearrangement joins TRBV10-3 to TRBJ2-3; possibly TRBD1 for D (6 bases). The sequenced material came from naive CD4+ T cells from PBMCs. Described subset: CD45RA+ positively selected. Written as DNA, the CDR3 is TGTGCCATCAGCCGGGACAAGAAAAGCACAGATACGCAGTATTTT. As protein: CAISRDKKSTDTQYF.